These T cell receptor beta chains were read from a single sample in a study of read filtering for tumor transcriptome and immune sequencing. MiXCR was run by TCRdb on the reads, yielding one entry per CDR3 protein. The data contain 100,000 to 150,000 distinct CDR3 sequences, over 10% of them singletons. The sample was a population of CD138-negative cells sorted from bone marrow. These receptors all come from a donor at least 40 years old with multiple myeloma. The conserved cysteine and the conserved F or W are not part of the CDR3 here. The D gene is left open where the match is weak. Some rows have no size entry. The others give once, few or many, or a class for an expanded clone.

d_call v_call clone_size cdr3_aa
. TRBV6-1 many ASSEVGAGQETQY
. TRBV12-3/TRBV12-4 many ASSRAGTAPGNEQF
. TRBV29-1 many SVEGGSYNEQF
TRBD2 TRBV5-6 few ASSLAGTSGRAVQETQY
. TRBV5-1 many ASSLEGDEQF
. TRBV4-1 many ASSQVTPDTEAF
TRBD2 TRBV19 many ASSAPGLAASYEQY
. TRBV29-1 . SVEGQENTEAF
. TRBV5-1 . ASSWKGSNTEAF
. TRBV29-1 many SVAGMIPTDTQY
. TRBV12-3/TRBV12-4 few ASRRSGGNTIY
. TRBV5-4 . ASSLDRSARLNTEAF
TRBD1 TRBV6-6 many ASTQGGRNEQY
TRBD1 TRBV2 many ASSEAGTANTEAF